This T cell receptor (beta chain) was documented in a study of T cells in Graves' hyperthyroidism and ophthalmopathy. Study information: Peripheral blood was drawn at first diagnosis, prior to all treatment. Whole-study results and caveats: Blood also showed most of the thyroid clonotypes that were expanded above 0.001. A 13 V-J signature model discriminated ophthalmopathy versus stable hyperthyroidism.

Extraction of PBMCs used around 9.6 ml of fresh peripheral blood. The investigators amplified TCR beta CDR3 regions from RNA transcripts. TCR CDR3 underwent first-round RT-PCR with the HTBI primer set. TCRdb analysed the multiplex PCR reads with MiXCR anew, one entry per CDR3 protein. This table holds 650,000 to 700,000 distinct CDR3 sequences, roughly 17% found once. This clonotype was recorded at least ten times. Its specificity is unknown. The sample comprised blood. The sequence derives from a man aged 50 to 60 with Graves' hyperthyroidism.

The CDR3: CASRQTGEDNEQFF. The CDR3, as DNA: TGTGCCAGCAGACAGACAGGGGAAGACAATGAGCAGTTCTTC. The gene calls are TRBV11-2 and TRBJ2-1, with TRBD1 matching 8 bases. With V trimmed by 6 bases and J by 5 bases, 6 bases remained unmatched. The CDR3 extends over 14 amino acids. The germline V gene has CDR1 SGHAT and CDR2 FQNNGV. The full variable domain, completed using reference TRBV11-2 and TRBJ2-1, is EAGVAQSPRYKIIEKRQSVAFWCNPISGHATLYWYQQILGQGPKLLIQFQNNGVVDDSQLPKDRFSAERLKGVDSTLKIQPAKLEDSAVYLCASRQTGEDNEQFFGPGTRLTVL.